These T cell receptor beta chains were read from a single sample in a study of T cells in Graves' hyperthyroidism and ophthalmopathy. TCRdb recomputed calls from the multiplex PCR reads with MiXCR, one row per CDR3 protein. The data show hundreds of thousands of distinct CDR3 sequences, approximately 14% seen once. The sequencing sample was made of blood. The receptors were sampled from a woman between 18 and 29 years old with Graves' hyperthyroidism. Each CDR3 is given with its conserved first and last residue. A D gene is named only where the DNA matches it firmly. Clone size is shown for a subset of rows, as once, few, many or a class of expanded clone.

CDR3	DNA	length	size	V	J	D
CASSLELAGTGELFF	TGTGCCAGCAGTTTAGAACTAGCGGGCACCGGGGAGCTGTTTTTT	15	few	TRBV12-3/TRBV12-4	TRBJ2-2	TRBD2
CSARQWADYEQYF	TGCAGTGCTCGCCAATGGGCGGATTACGAGCAGTACTTC	13	many	TRBV20-1	TRBJ2-7	-
CASSEAGRSGQFF	TGTGCCAGCAGTGAAGCGGGTCGAAGTGGGCAGTTCTTC	13	few	TRBV6-1	TRBJ2-1	-
CASRPRGDTEAFF	TGTGCCAGCAGACCCAGGGGGGACACTGAAGCTTTCTTT	13	many	TRBV28	TRBJ1-1	TRBD1
CSAWTSGSDIQYF	TGCAGTGCTTGGACTAGCGGGAGCGACATTCAGTACTTC	13	many	TRBV20-1	TRBJ2-4	TRBD2
CASSTSQNPLGEQFF	TGTGCCAGTAGTACCTCACAGAACCCCCTCGGTGAGCAGTTCTTC	15	-	TRBV19	TRBJ2-1	-
CASSYRGLSYEQYF	TGTGCCAGTAGTTACAGGGGCCTCTCCTACGAGCAGTACTTC	14	few	TRBV19	TRBJ2-7	TRBD1
CSARGVWEAFF	TGCAGTGCTAGAGGTGTCTGGGAAGCTTTCTTT	11	many	TRBV20-1	TRBJ1-1	-
CASSQSRGHSPLHF	TGCGCCAGCAGCCAGAGCAGGGGGCATTCACCCCTCCACTTT	14	-	TRBV4-1	TRBJ1-6	TRBD1
CASRASGGHNEQFF	TGTGCCAGCAGAGCAAGCGGGGGCCACAATGAGCAGTTCTTC	14	few	TRBV6-1	TRBJ2-1	TRBD2
CASSLATQGLSQAFF	TGCGCCAGCAGCTTGGCCACGCAGGGCTTATCTCAAGCTTTCTTT	15	-	TRBV5-1	TRBJ1-1	-
CASSLQPGTWNTEAFF	TGTGCCAGCAGTCTACAGCCCGGGACATGGAACACTGAAGCTTTCTTT	16	-	TRBV28	TRBJ1-1	-
CSALSRGETQYF	TGCAGCGCCCTTTCTCGGGGAGAGACCCAGTACTTC	12	-	TRBV29-1	TRBJ2-5	-
CASSQDPDGGATNEKLFF	TGTGCCAGCAGCCAAGATCCAGATGGGGGGGCAACTAATGAAAAACTGTTTTTT	18	many	TRBV3-1	TRBJ1-4	-
CASTGHGWDEKLFF	TGTGCCAGCACGGGGCACGGATGGGATGAAAAACTGTTTTTT	14	few	TRBV6-1	TRBJ1-4	-
CASSLLTGVNTEAFF	TGTGCCAGCAGCTTGCTGACAGGGGTGAACACTGAAGCTTTCTTT	15	-	TRBV5-8	TRBJ1-1	TRBD1
CASSLTRYEQYF	TGTGCCAGCAGCCTAACCCGATACGAGCAGTACTTC	12	many	TRBV11-2	TRBJ2-7	-
CASSVRGRPGRQPQHF	TGTGCCAGCAGTGTCAGGGGGCGTCCAGGTCGCCAGCCCCAGCATTTT	16	few	TRBV2	TRBJ1-5	TRBD1
CASSRSTSGNTIYF	TGTGCCAGTAGTCGGAGTACCTCTGGAAACACCATATATTTT	14	-	TRBV19	TRBJ1-3	-
CASSTDRGLGATF	TGTGCCAGCAGCACGGACAGGGGCTTGGGAGCCACCTTC	13	-	TRBV9	TRBJ1-2	TRBD1
CASSLLGGGDQPQHF	TGTGCCAGCAGTTTATTAGGGGGAGGGGACCAGCCCCAGCATTTT	15	many	TRBV28	TRBJ1-5	-
CASSTTGQYYEQYF	TGTGCCAGCAGCACAACGGGACAATACTACGAGCAGTACTTC	14	many	TRBV7-9	TRBJ2-7	-
CASSFRGQLNNEQFF	TGTGCCAGCAGTTTTCGGGGACAGCTAAACAATGAGCAGTTCTTC	15	-	TRBV12-3/TRBV12-4	TRBJ2-1	TRBD1
CAIRAKNYGYTF	TGTGCCATCAGAGCCAAGAACTATGGCTACACCTTC	12	few	TRBV10-3	TRBJ1-2	-
CASSLEADQIYGYTF	TGCGCCAGCAGCTTGGAGGCAGATCAAATCTATGGCTACACCTTC	15	many	TRBV5-1	TRBJ1-2	-
CASSEYSLQFF	TGTGCCAGCAGTGAATATTCCTTGCAGTTCTTC	11	-	TRBV25-1	TRBJ2-1	-
CASSLLGLSQPQHF	TGTGCCAGCAGCTTGCTGGGGCTAAGTCAGCCCCAGCATTTT	14	-	TRBV5-6	TRBJ1-5	-
CSARSLGHEQYF	TGCAGTGCTAGATCCCTGGGACACGAGCAGTACTTC	12	many	TRBV20-1	TRBJ2-7	-
CASSQDWSNTGELFF	TGTGCCAGCAGTCAAGACTGGTCGAACACCGGGGAGCTGTTTTTT	15	-	TRBV6-2/TRBV6-3	TRBJ2-2	-
CASSTLGEQYF	TGTGCCAGCAGTACGCTTGGCGAGCAGTACTTC	11	many	TRBV2	TRBJ2-7	-
CASSYTGGSSPLHF	TGTGCCAGCAGCTATACAGGGGGTAGTTCACCCCTCCACTTT	14	many	TRBV7-8	TRBJ1-6	TRBD1
CASSHTGGKDEQFF	TGCGCCAGCAGCCATACAGGGGGTAAGGATGAGCAGTTCTTC	14	few	TRBV4-1	TRBJ2-1	TRBD1
CASSFKATRRTEAFF	TGTGCCAGTAGTTTCAAAGCCACGCGGCGAACTGAAGCTTTCTTT	15	-	TRBV19	TRBJ1-1	-
CASSPLQGYEQYF	TGTGCCAGCTCTCCACTACAGGGATACGAGCAGTACTTC	13	many	TRBV18	TRBJ2-7	-
CASSPWTGEPYNEQFF	TGCGCCAGCAGCCCATGGACAGGGGAGCCCTACAATGAGCAGTTCTTC	16	many	TRBV5-1	TRBJ2-1	TRBD1
CSARAFGREKSYEQYF	TGCAGTGCTAGAGCCTTCGGGCGGGAGAAGTCCTACGAGCAGTACTTC	16	few	TRBV20-1	TRBJ2-7	TRBD2
CSAWAGSSTGELFF	TGCAGTGCTTGGGCTGGCAGTTCCACCGGGGAGCTGTTTTTT	14	many	TRBV20-1	TRBJ2-2	-
CASSSWERELETQYF	TGTGCCAGCAGCTCGTGGGAGCGGGAGCTGGAGACCCAGTACTTC	15	few	TRBV5-5	TRBJ2-5	TRBD2
CASSLEKDLYGYTF	TGTGCCAGCAGCTTAGAAAAGGACCTCTATGGCTACACCTTC	14	many	TRBV13	TRBJ1-2	-
CASSPRQGYGYTF	TGTGCCAGCTCACCTCGTCAGGGGTATGGCTACACCTTC	13	-	TRBV18	TRBJ1-2	-
CASRFSGVNEQFF	TGTGCCAGCAGATTCTCGGGGGTCAATGAGCAGTTCTTC	13	many	TRBV7-9	TRBJ2-1	-
CASSVADGYNEQFF	TGTGCCAGCAGCGTAGCGGACGGTTACAATGAGCAGTTCTTC	14	many	TRBV9	TRBJ2-1	-
CASSLDTSSYTEAFF	TGTGCCAGCAGCTTAGATACTAGCAGTTACACTGAAGCTTTCTTT	15	few	TRBV11-2	TRBJ1-1	-
CASSQTGGVNGYTF	TGTGCCAGTAGTCAAACAGGGGGCGTGAATGGCTACACCTTC	14	-	TRBV19	TRBJ1-2	TRBD1
CATSGRDRDSNEQFF	TGTGCCACCAGTGGGAGGGACAGGGACTCTAATGAGCAGTTCTTC	15	-	TRBV24-1	TRBJ2-1	TRBD1
CASSIGGGTDTQYF	TGTGCCAGCAGCATAGGGGGGGGCACAGATACGCAGTATTTT	14	many	TRBV7-2	TRBJ2-3	-
CASSISIGQGYEQYF	TGTGCCAGTAGTATATCGATAGGACAGGGCTACGAGCAGTACTTC	15	-	TRBV19	TRBJ2-7	TRBD1
CASSTGGGQETQYF	TGTGCCAGCTCAACAGGAGGGGGCCAAGAGACCCAGTACTTC	14	few	TRBV18	TRBJ2-5	-